This section outlines one T cell receptor (beta chain) sequence together with its context. V lost 5 bases to trimming and J lost 8 bases, with 24 bases between them. CDR1 is SGHTA, CDR2 FQGNSA, per germline. The CDR3 length is 16 residues. Participants were aged about 18 to 100 years from around 26 US areas. The data stem from a study of blood T cell repertoires in COVID-19. On the study more broadly: Sources were T cells, B-cell-depleted T cells, or PBMCs; the material itself was cDNA or gDNA.

Sequenced by immunoSEQ multiplex PCR; TCRdb stores in-frame clones only, minus some. The table shows around 270,000 clones, with roughly 88% occurring only once. The clonotype was recovered from a middle-aged woman who had been exposed to COVID-19. V and J are TRBV7-2 and TRBJ1-2; no clear D gene. Sequenced sample: PBMCs or T cells enriched from blood (not recorded which). CDR3 DNA: TGTGCCAGCAGCCCCTCGAGGGTACCTGGATTGCTGGGCTACACCTTC. Protein: CASSPSRVPGLLGYTF.